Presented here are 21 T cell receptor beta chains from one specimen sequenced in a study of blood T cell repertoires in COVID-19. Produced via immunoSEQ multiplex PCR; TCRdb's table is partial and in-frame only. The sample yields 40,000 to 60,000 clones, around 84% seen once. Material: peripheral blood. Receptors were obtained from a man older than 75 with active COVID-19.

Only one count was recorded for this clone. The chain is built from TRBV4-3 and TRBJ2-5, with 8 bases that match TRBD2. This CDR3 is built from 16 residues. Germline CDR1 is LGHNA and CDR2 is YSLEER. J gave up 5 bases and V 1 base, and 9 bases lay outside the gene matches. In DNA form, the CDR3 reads TGCGCCAGCAGCCAAGGGGCGGGAGGTACCGGGGAGACCCAGTACTTC. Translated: CASSQGAGGTGETQYF.

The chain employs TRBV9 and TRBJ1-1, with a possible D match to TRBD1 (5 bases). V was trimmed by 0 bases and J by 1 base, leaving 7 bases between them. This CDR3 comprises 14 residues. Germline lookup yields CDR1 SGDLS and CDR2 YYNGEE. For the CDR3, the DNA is TGTGCCAGCAGCGTAGGAGGACAGAACACTGAAGCTTTCTTT. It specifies CASSVGGQNTEAFF.

CDR3 sequence (DNA): TGTGCCAGCAGTTTGTGGGGGACAATAACCGGGGAGCTGTTTTTT. As protein: CASSLWGTITGELFF. This chain connects TRBV28 to TRBJ2-2; a possible D gene is TRBD1 (6 bases). The V gene lost 3 bases and the J gene lost 5 bases, with 13 bases spanning the gap. The CDR3 runs to 15 residues. CDR1 and CDR2 from the germline V gene are MDHEN and SYDVKM. The full variable domain, its missing parts supplied by reference TRBV28 and TRBJ2-2, is DVKVTQSSRYLVKRTGEKVFLECVQDMDHENMFWYRQDPGLGLRLIYFSYDVKMKEKGDIPEGYSVSREKKERFSLILESASTNQTSMYLCASSLWGTITGELFFGEGSRLTVL.

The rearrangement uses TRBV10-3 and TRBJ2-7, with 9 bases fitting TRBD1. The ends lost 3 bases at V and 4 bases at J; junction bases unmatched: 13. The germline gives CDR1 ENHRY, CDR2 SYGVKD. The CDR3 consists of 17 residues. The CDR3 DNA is TGTGCCATCAGTGACCCCGCTCCCGACAGGGGGGAATACGAGCAGTACTTC. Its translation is CAISDPAPDRGEYEQYF.

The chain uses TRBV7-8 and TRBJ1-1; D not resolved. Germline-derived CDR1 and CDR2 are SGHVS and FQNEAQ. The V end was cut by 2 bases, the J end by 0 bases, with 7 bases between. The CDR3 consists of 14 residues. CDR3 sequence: CASSLRHMNTEAFF. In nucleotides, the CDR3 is TGTGCCAGCAGCTTAAGACACATGAACACTGAAGCTTTCTTT.

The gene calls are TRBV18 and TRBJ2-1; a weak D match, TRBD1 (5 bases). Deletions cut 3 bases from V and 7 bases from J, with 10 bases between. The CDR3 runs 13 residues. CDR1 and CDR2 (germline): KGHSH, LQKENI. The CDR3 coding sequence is TGTGCCAGCTCACCGAGCAGGGCTAATGAGCAGTTCTTC. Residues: CASSPSRANEQFF.

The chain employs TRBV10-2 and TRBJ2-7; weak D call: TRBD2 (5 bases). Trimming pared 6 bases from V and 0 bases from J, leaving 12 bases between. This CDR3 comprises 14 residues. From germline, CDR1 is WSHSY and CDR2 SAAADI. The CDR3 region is CASRSTGSSYEQYF. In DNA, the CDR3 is TGCGCCAGCAGATCGACTGGGAGCTCCTACGAGCAGTACTTC.

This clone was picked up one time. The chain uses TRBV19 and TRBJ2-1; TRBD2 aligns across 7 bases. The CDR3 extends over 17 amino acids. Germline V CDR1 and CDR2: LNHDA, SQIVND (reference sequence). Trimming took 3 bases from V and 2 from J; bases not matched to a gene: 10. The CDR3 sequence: CASSITSGTQTYNEQFF. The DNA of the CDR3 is TGTGCCAGTAGTATCACGAGCGGGACTCAGACCTACAATGAGCAGTTCTTC.

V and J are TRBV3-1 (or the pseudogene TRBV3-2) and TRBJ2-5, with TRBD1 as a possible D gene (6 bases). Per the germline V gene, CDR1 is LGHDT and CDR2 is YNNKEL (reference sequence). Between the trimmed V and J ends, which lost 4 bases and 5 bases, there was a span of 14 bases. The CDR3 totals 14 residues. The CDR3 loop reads CASSRRQVSETQYF. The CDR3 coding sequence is TGTGCCAGCAGCCGCCGACAGGTTTCGGAGACCCAGTACTTC.

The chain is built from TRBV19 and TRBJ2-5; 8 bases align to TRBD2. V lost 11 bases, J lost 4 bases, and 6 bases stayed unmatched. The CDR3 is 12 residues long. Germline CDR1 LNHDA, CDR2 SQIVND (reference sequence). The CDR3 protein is CARDGGGETQYF. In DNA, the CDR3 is TGTGCCCGCGACGGGGGGGGAGAGACCCAGTACTTC.

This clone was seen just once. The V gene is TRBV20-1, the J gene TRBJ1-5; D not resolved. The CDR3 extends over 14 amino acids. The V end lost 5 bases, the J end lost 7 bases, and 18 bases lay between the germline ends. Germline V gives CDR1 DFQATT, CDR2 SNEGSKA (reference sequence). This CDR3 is CSAREGPAGQPQHF. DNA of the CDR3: TGCAGTGCTCGTGAAGGACCTGCGGGCCAGCCCCAGCATTTT.

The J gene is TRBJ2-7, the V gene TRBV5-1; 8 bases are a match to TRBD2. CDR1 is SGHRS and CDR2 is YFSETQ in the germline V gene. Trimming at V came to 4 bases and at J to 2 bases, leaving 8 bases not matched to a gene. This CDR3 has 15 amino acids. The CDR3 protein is CASSLRPTSAYEQYF. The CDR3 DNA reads TGCGCCAGCAGCCTGCGTCCGACTAGCGCCTACGAGCAGTACTTC.

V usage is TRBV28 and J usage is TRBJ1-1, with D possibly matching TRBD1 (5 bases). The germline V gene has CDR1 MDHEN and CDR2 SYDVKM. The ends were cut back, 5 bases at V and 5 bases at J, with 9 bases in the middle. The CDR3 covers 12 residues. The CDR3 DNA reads TGTGCCAGCAGTCAAGGGGTAACTGAAGCTTTCTTT. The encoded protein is CASSQGVTEAFF.

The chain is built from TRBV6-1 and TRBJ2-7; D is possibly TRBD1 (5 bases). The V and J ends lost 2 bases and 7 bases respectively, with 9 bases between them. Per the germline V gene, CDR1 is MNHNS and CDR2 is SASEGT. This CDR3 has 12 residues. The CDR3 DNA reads TGTGCCAGCAGTGAACAGGGTTGGGAGCAGTACTTC. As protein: CASSEQGWEQYF.

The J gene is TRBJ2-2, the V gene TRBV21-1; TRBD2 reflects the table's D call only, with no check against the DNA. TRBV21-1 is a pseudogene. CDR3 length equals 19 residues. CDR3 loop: CASSKALGLAGGNTGELFF. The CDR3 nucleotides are TGTGCCAGCAGCAAAGCCCTGGGACTAGCGGGAGGAAACACCGGGGAGCTGTTTTTT.

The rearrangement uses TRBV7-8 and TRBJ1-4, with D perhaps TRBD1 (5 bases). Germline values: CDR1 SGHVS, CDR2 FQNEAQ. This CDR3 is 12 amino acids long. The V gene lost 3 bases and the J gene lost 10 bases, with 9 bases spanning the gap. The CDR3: CASSFDSGKLFF. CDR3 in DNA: TGTGCCAGCAGCTTCGACAGTGGAAAACTGTTTTTT.

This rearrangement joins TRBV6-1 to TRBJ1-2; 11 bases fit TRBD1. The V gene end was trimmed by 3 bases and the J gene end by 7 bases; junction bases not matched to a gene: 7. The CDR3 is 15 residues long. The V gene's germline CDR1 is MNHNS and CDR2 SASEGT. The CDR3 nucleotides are TGTGCCAGCAGTGACGCCGGGACAGGGGGTGCTGGCTACACCTTC. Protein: CASSDAGTGGAGYTF.

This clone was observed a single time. The CDR3 here is CASSPTRGQGTGELFF. CDR3 nucleotide sequence: TGTGCCAGCTCACCAACAAGGGGGCAGGGCACCGGGGAGCTGTTTTTT. The gene calls are TRBV18 and TRBJ2-2, with 7 bases identical to TRBD1. The CDR3 runs to 16 residues. Losses at the gene ends were 2 bases for V and 4 bases for J; bases not matched to a gene: 7. The germline CDR1 and CDR2 sequences are KGHSH and LQKENI.

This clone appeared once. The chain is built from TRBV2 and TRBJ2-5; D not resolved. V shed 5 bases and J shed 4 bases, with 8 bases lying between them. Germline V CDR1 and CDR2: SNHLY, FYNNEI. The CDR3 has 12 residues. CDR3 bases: TGTGCCAGCAGTCCGTATCGAGAGACCCAGTACTTC. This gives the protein CASSPYRETQYF.

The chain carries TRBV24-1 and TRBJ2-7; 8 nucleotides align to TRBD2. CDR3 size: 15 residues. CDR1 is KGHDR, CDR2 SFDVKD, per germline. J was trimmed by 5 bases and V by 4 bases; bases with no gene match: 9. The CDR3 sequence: CATSDPKSGLDEQYF. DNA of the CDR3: TGTGCCACCAGTGACCCGAAGTCGGGACTAGACGAGCAGTACTTC.

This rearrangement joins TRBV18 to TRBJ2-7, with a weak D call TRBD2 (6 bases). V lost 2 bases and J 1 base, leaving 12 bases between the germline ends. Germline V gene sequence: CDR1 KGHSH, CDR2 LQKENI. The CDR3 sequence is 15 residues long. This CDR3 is CASSPGLTGSYEQYF. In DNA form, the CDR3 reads TGTGCCAGCTCACCAGGACTAACGGGATCCTACGAGCAGTACTTC. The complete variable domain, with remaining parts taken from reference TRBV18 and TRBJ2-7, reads NAGVMQNPRHLVRRRGQEARLRCSPMKGHSHVYWYRQLPEEGLKFMVYLQKENIIDESGMPKERFSAEFPKEGPSILRIQQVVRGDSAAYFCASSPGLTGSYEQYFGPGTRLTVT.